In this sample, the clone carrying this T cell receptor (beta chain) turned up a few times. The antigen is unknown. TCRdb independently ran MiXCR on the reads; one entry per CDR3 protein. The profile shows 450,000 to 550,000 distinct CDR3 sequences, approximately 40% of them singletons. The data belong to a study of T cell repertoires in cytomegalovirus infection. In the study overall: The public TCR beta signatures pointed to both CMV infection and matching HLA type.

V shed 8 bases and J shed 4 bases, with 15 bases lying between them. CDR1 is SEHNR and CDR2 is FQNEAQ in the germline V gene (reference sequence). The CDR3 contains 13 residues. Sequencing was performed on cultured PBMCs, taken from culture after CMV antigen stimulation. The receptor was derived from a human donor in good health (CMV status not recorded). Some clones in this sample may be carry-over from other donors' samples. V usage is TRBV7-9 and J usage is TRBJ2-7; D gene uncertain. CDR3 in DNA: TGTGCCAGCTCCCGGGCTCTGACATACGAGCAGTACTTC. It encodes CASSRALTYEQYF.